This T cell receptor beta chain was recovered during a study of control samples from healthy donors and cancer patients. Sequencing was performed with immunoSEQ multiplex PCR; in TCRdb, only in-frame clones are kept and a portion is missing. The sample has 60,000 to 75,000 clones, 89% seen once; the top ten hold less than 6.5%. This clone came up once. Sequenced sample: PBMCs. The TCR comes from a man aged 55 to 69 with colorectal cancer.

The CDR3 sequence: CASIRGPSYNEQFF. The CDR3 DNA sequence: TGTGCCAGCATCAGGGGTCCCTCCTACAATGAGCAGTTCTTC. J is TRBJ2-1 and V is TRBV28, with TRBD1 as a possible D gene (6 bases). The CDR3 extends over 14 amino acids. Germline V CDR1 and CDR2: MDHEN, SYDVKM. Trimming pared 7 bases from V and 0 bases from J, leaving 10 bases between.